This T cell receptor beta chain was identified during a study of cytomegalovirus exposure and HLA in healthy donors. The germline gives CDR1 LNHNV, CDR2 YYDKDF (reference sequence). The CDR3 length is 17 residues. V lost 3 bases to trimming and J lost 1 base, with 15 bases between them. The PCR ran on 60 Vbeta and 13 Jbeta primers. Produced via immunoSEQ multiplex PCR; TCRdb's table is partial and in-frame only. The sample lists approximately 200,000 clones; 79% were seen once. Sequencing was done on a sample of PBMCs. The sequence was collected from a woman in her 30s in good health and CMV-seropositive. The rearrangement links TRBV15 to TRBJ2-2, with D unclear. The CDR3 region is CATSSHRPRGNTGELFF. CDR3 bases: TGTGCCACCAGCAGCCACCGCCCGAGAGGGAACACCGGGGAGCTGTTTTTT.